Shown below are 30 T cell receptor beta chains from a single sample sequenced in a study of blood T cell repertoires in COVID-19. Sequenced by immunoSEQ multiplex PCR; TCRdb stores in-frame clones only, minus some. The sample carries some 450,000 clones, about 87% recorded once. Sequenced input: peripheral blood. These receptors all come from a man aged 18 to 30 with COVID-19, enrolled during active disease.

V usage is TRBV14 and J usage is TRBJ2-5; 9 positions agree with TRBD2. Germline V gene sequence: CDR1 SGHDN, CDR2 FVKESK. This CDR3 spans 15 amino acids. With V trimmed by 4 bases and J by 4 bases, 7 bases remained unmatched. CDR3 amino acids: CASSLREGRVETQYF. CDR3 DNA: TGTGCCAGCAGCCTGCGGGAGGGCCGTGTAGAGACCCAGTACTTC. Together with reference TRBV14 and TRBJ2-5, the CDR3 gives the full variable domain: EAGVTQFPSHSVIEKGQTVTLRCDPISGHDNLYWYRRVMGKEIKFLLHFVKESKQDESGMPNNRFLAERTGGTYSTLKVQPAELEDSGVYFCASSLREGRVETQYFGPGTRLLVL.

The chain employs TRBV19 and TRBJ2-7, with D perhaps TRBD1 (8 bases). The CDR3 has 14 amino acids. CDR1 and CDR2 (germline): LNHDA, SQIVND (reference sequence). V lost 5 bases and J 7 bases, leaving 18 bases between the germline ends. In DNA form, the CDR3 reads TGTGCCAGTAGTCCTACAGGGGGGGATAGGGAGCAGTACTTC. Amino acid sequence: CASSPTGGDREQYF.

This clone has a handful of counts. The V call is TRBV9, the J call TRBJ1-3, with D perhaps matching TRBD1 (6 bases). The CDR3 length is 17 residues. Germline loops: CDR1 SGDLS, CDR2 YYNGEE. The V and J ends lost 4 bases and 0 bases respectively, with 17 bases between them. The DNA for the CDR3 is TGTGCCAGCAGCCCCCAAACGGACAGTTTCTCTGGAAACACCATATATTTT. It translates to CASSPQTDSFSGNTIYF.

This chain connects TRBV11-3 to TRBJ2-5, with a tentative D call TRBD1 (5 bases). Germline V gene data show CDR1 as SGHNT and CDR2 as YENEEA. The CDR3 loop spans 15 amino acids. Trimming left V 3 bases short and J 5 bases short, with 16 bases between. In DNA form, the CDR3 reads TGTGCCAGCAGCTTGGGCCATCTGGACAAGGAGACCCAGTACTTC. This encodes CASSLGHLDKETQYF. The whole variable domain, filled in from reference TRBV11-3 and TRBJ2-5, reads EAGVVQSPRYKIIEKKQPVAFWCNPISGHNTLYWYLQNLGQGPELLIRYENEEAVDDSQLPKDRFSAERLKGVDSTLKIQPAELGDSAVYLCASSLGHLDKETQYFGPGTRLLVL.

The J gene is TRBJ2-1, the V gene TRBV11-2, with a possible D match to TRBD1 (6 bases). The CDR3 has 16 amino acids. CDR1 and CDR2 from the germline V gene are SGHAT and FQNNGV. The V end lost 5 bases, the J end lost 1 base, and 15 bases lay between the germline ends. CDR3 residues: CASSPPDRTSYNEQFF. The CDR3 bases are TGTGCCAGCAGCCCCCCCGACAGGACGTCCTACAATGAGCAGTTCTTC. Together with reference TRBV11-2 and TRBJ2-1, the CDR3 gives the full variable domain: EAGVAQSPRYKIIEKRQSVAFWCNPISGHATLYWYQQILGQGPKLLIQFQNNGVVDDSQLPKDRFSAERLKGVDSTLKIQPAKLEDSAVYLCASSPPDRTSYNEQFFGPGTRLTVL.

This clone has a single count. The chain carries TRBV3-1 (or the pseudogene TRBV3-2) and TRBJ2-1; possible D gene TRBD1, 5 bases. CDR1 is LGHDT, CDR2 YNNKEL, per germline (reference sequence). This CDR3 comprises 18 residues. V lost 0 bases to trimming and J lost 6 bases, with 21 bases between them. CDR3 bases: TGTGCCAGCAGCCAAGAGGTTTGGATTTCAGGGATTGGCAATGAGCAGTTCTTC. Its protein is CASSQEVWISGIGNEQFF.

The rearrangement uses TRBV7-2 and TRBJ2-7, with D possibly TRBD1 on 6 matching bases. The V and J ends lost 6 bases and 2 bases respectively, with 14 bases between them. This CDR3 has 14 amino acids. The germline V gene has CDR1 SGHTA and CDR2 FQGNSA. CDR3 bases: TGTGCCAGCAGATACAGGGCGGGCCCCTACGAGCAGTACTTC. Protein: CASRYRAGPYEQYF.

V is TRBV7-9 and J is TRBJ2-3; the match to TRBD2 covers 9 bases. The CDR3 extends over 17 amino acids. The V and J ends lost 4 bases and 1 base, in that order; junction bases with no gene match: 9. Germline V lookup: CDR1 SEHNR, CDR2 FQNEAQ (reference sequence). CDR3 residues: CASSSHSSGIGTDTQYF. The CDR3 nucleotides are TGTGCCAGCAGCTCGCATTCTAGCGGGATTGGCACAGATACGCAGTATTTT.

The rearrangement links TRBV28 to TRBJ2-7; 9 nucleotides align to TRBD1. CDR1 and CDR2 (germline): MDHEN, SYDVKM. The CDR3 has 15 amino acids. J was trimmed by 6 bases and V by 6 bases; bases with no gene match: 12. This CDR3 is CASRTSGTGNPEQYF. The CDR3, as DNA: TGTGCCAGCAGGACCTCCGGGACAGGGAACCCCGAGCAGTACTTC.

This rearrangement joins TRBV9 to TRBJ1-6; 7 nucleotides line up with TRBD1. Trimming took 4 bases from V and 5 from J; bases not matched to a gene: 6. Germline V gives CDR1 SGDLS, CDR2 YYNGEE. The CDR3 runs 15 residues. The CDR3 DNA follows: TGTGCCAGCAGCTTGACAGGGTTCCATAATTCACCCCTCCACTTT. Translation: CASSLTGFHNSPLHF.

This chain links TRBV20-1 with TRBJ1-2; D may be TRBD1 (5 bases). V lost 6 bases to trimming and J lost 2 bases, with 7 bases between them. CDR1 is DFQATT and CDR2 is SNEGSKA in the germline V gene (reference sequence). The CDR3 sequence is 11 residues long. CDR3 protein: CSAPGNYGYTF. CDR3 sequence (DNA): TGCAGTGCACCAGGGAACTATGGCTACACCTTC.

The table lists this clone with a few counts. The chain links TRBV7-9 to TRBJ1-2; tentative D call: TRBD1 (6 bases). V was pared by 5 bases and J by 7 bases, with 17 bases between. Germline V gene sequence: CDR1 SEHNR, CDR2 FQNEAQ (reference sequence). The CDR3 is 14 residues long. CDR3 amino acids: CASSLTGLGGGYTF. CDR3 bases: TGTGCCAGCAGCCTGACAGGACTAGGGGGTGGCTACACCTTC. Complete variable domain (other parts from reference TRBV7-9 and TRBJ1-2): DTGVSQNPRHKITKRGQNVTFRCDPISEHNRLYWYRQTLGQGPEFLTYFQNEAQLEKSRLLSDRFSAERPKGSFSTLEIQRTEQGDSAMYLCASSLTGLGGGYTFGSGTRLTVV.

The chain joins TRBV11-3 to TRBJ2-1; 8 bases agree with TRBD2. The CDR3 sequence is 12 residues long. CDR1 is SGHNT, CDR2 YENEEA, per germline. With 7 bases clipped from V and 9 bases from J, the junction kept 5 bases outside the gene matches. DNA of the CDR3: TGTGCCAGCACCACCGGGGGGGGTGAGCAGTTCTTC. Translating it yields CASTTGGGEQFF.

The rearrangement uses TRBV18 and TRBJ2-1; 8 positions match TRBD2. Losses at the gene ends were 6 bases for V and 7 bases for J; bases not matched to a gene: 11. Germline-derived CDR1 and CDR2 are KGHSH and LQKENI. This CDR3 spans 15 amino acids. CDR3 sequence reads: CASSRGESGSNEQFF. CDR3 nucleotides: TGTGCCAGCTCCCGAGGAGAGAGCGGGAGTAATGAGCAGTTCTTC. Based on the CDR3 plus reference TRBV18 and TRBJ2-1, the full variable domain is NAGVMQNPRHLVRRRGQEARLRCSPMKGHSHVYWYRQLPEEGLKFMVYLQKENIIDESGMPKERFSAEFPKEGPSILRIQQVVRGDSAAYFCASSRGESGSNEQFFGPGTRLTVL.

This clone was counted a few times. CDR3 in amino acids: CASGLVPRWDGGIPIDSNQPQHF. The DNA of the CDR3 is TGTGCTAGTGGTTTGGTACCCCGCTGGGACGGCGGGATCCCTATTGATAGCAATCAGCCCCAGCATTTT. The V call is TRBV12-5, the J call TRBJ1-5, with a weak D call TRBD1 (5 bases). V dropped 0 bases and J dropped 0 bases, with 30 bases sitting between them. Germline CDR1 reads LGHNT; CDR2 reads FRNRAP. The CDR3 runs 23 residues.

A remark on this clone: Other DNA sequences in the sample encode the same CDR3. The chain links TRBV3-1 (or the pseudogene TRBV3-2) to TRBJ2-7; D is ambiguous. The CDR3 totals 12 residues. The V end was cut by 3 bases, the J end by 5 bases, with 8 bases between. The germline V gene has CDR1 LGHDT and CDR2 YNNKEL (reference sequence). The DNA of the CDR3 is TGTGCCAGCAGCCAGCTGGGCAACGAGCAGTACTTC. Translating gives CASSQLGNEQYF.

The gene calls are TRBV7-2 and TRBJ2-1, with TRBD2 identical over 11 bases. The CDR3 is 12 amino acids. Trimming cost V 5 bases and J 15 bases; bases outside gene matches: 6. Germline CDR1 and CDR2: SGHTA and FQGNSA. The CDR3 loop is CASSITSGGPFF. Here the CDR3 DNA reads TGTGCCAGCAGCATTACTAGCGGGGGCCCGTTCTTC. The entire variable domain, with the rest obtained from reference TRBV7-2 and TRBJ2-1, is as follows: GAGVSQSPSNKVTEKGKDVELRCDPISGHTALYWYRQSLGQGLEFLIYFQGNSAPDKSGLPSDRFSAERTGGSVSTLTIQRTQQEDSAVYLCASSITSGGPFFGPGTRLTVL.

The rearrangement links TRBV2 to TRBJ1-6, with a tentative D call TRBD1 (5 bases). This CDR3 is 13 amino acids long. Germline V gene sequence: CDR1 SNHLY, CDR2 FYNNEI. V dropped 6 bases and J dropped 9 bases, with 12 bases sitting between them. CDR3 nucleotide sequence: TGTGCCAGCAGCCCCTCCGGGGGTTCACCCCTCCACTTT. Amino acids: CASSPSGGSPLHF.

The CDR3 reads CASSQRLPTSNEQFF. The CDR3 coding sequence is TGTGCCAGCAGCCAAAGACTCCCAACTTCCAATGAGCAGTTCTTC. This chain uses TRBV3-1 (or the pseudogene TRBV3-2) with TRBJ2-1; D gene uncertain. CDR3 length: 15 residues. The germline V gene has CDR1 LGHDT and CDR2 YNNKEL (reference sequence). V lost 2 bases to trimming and J lost 6 bases, with 14 bases between them.

The chain combines TRBV2 with TRBJ2-1, with TRBD2 as a possible D gene (7 bases). CDR3 size: 15 residues. Trimming left V 4 bases short and J 8 bases short, with 18 bases between. Germline CDR1 reads SNHLY; CDR2 reads FYNNEI. The CDR3 DNA follows: TGTGCCAGCAGTGCTGGCGGGAGAAGGGGGGATGAGCAGTTCTTC. Translated: CASSAGGRRGDEQFF.

V and J are TRBV20-1 and TRBJ2-1, with D hard to call. Trimming took off 3 bases at V and 11 bases at J, with 11 bases between the two ends. Germline lookup yields CDR1 DFQATT and CDR2 SNEGSKA (reference sequence). The length of the CDR3 is 11 residues. In DNA form, the CDR3 reads TGCAGTGCTAGTCGCGCGCGCAAGCAGTTCTTC. Translated, it gives CSASRARKQFF.

The V call is TRBV10-3, the J call TRBJ1-1; 7 nucleotides line up with TRBD1. The CDR3 spans 16 residues. The J segment lost 0 bases and the V segment lost 4 bases, leaving 8 bases of the junction unmatched. Germline-derived CDR1 and CDR2 are ENHRY and SYGVKD. The CDR3 nucleotides are TGTGCCATCAGTGGGGGAACCGGGACAGTGAACACTGAAGCTTTCTTT. Its translation is CAISGGTGTVNTEAFF.

This clone was seen only once. The rearrangement links TRBV12-3 or TRBV12-4 to TRBJ2-7, with a tentative D call TRBD1 (6 bases). This CDR3 region has 12 residues. V dropped 4 bases and J dropped 4 bases, with 8 bases sitting between them. This CDR3 is CASSWDIYEQYF. The CDR3 DNA follows: TGTGCCAGCAGTTGGGACATTTACGAGCAGTACTTC.

V gene TRBV2 combines with J gene TRBJ1-2; 7 bases are a match to TRBD1. Germline lookup yields CDR1 SNHLY and CDR2 FYNNEI. This CDR3 is built from 15 residues. Germline trimming cut 3 bases from V and 8 bases from J; bases unmatched to any gene: 12. The CDR3 DNA reads TGTGCCAGCAGTGATTGGGCAGGGGGGACTGGCGGCTACACCTTC. Translating it yields CASSDWAGGTGGYTF.

The DNA for the CDR3 is TGTGCCAGTCGAGGTAGCCTTACCTACGAGCAGTACTTC. Its translation is CASRGSLTYEQYF. The gene calls are TRBV19 and TRBJ2-7; D gene ambiguous. This CDR3 region has 13 residues. V shed 8 bases and J shed 2 bases, with 13 bases lying between them. Germline V gene data show CDR1 as LNHDA and CDR2 as SQIVND (reference sequence).

This chain connects TRBV19 to TRBJ2-1; TRBD2 matches at 7 bases. The CDR3 is 16 amino acids. J gave up 1 base and V 0 bases, and 3 bases lay outside the gene matches. Per the germline V gene, CDR1 is LNHDA and CDR2 is SQIVND (reference sequence). CDR3 coding DNA: TGTGCCAGTAGTATAGAAGCGGGAAAATCCTACAATGAGCAGTTCTTC. It is translated as CASSIEAGKSYNEQFF.

The CDR3 region has the DNA TGTGCCAGCTCGTATGGAGTCCCTACTAGCACAGATACGCAGTATTTT. Translation gives CASSYGVPTSTDTQYF. J is TRBJ2-3 and V is TRBV18, with D hard to call. V was trimmed by 6 bases and J by 0 bases, leaving 16 bases between them. CDR1 is KGHSH, CDR2 LQKENI, per germline. This CDR3 contains 16 residues.

The chain has TRBV27 and TRBJ2-7, with D perhaps TRBD2 (5 bases). The CDR3 has 14 amino acids. Germline V CDR1 and CDR2: MNHEY, SMNVEV (reference sequence). V dropped 2 bases and J dropped 4 bases, with 12 bases sitting between them. CDR3 sequence (DNA): TGTGCCAGCAGTTTAAGGGCGACTAATTACGAGCAGTACTTC. Translated, it gives CASSLRATNYEQYF.

As regards this clone: Other DNA sequences from this sample encode an identical CDR3 as well. This sequence joins TRBV19 and TRBJ1-2; D may be TRBD1 (5 bases). The CDR3 has 13 amino acids. The V and J ends lost 3 bases and 2 bases respectively, with 7 bases between them. CDR1 is LNHDA and CDR2 is SQIVND in the germline V gene (reference sequence). CDR3 region: CASSMTVNYGYTF. The CDR3 nucleotides read TGTGCCAGTAGTATGACAGTGAACTATGGCTACACCTTC.

The V gene is TRBV4-1, the J gene TRBJ1-6; 9 bases map to TRBD1. The germline V gene has CDR1 MGHRA and CDR2 YSYEKL. V dropped 4 bases and J dropped 10; count of bases not matched to a gene: 5. CDR3 length equals 14 residues. The CDR3 region is CASSLGQGKSPLHF. The CDR3, as DNA: TGCGCCAGCAGCCTTGGACAGGGGAAGTCACCCCTCCACTTT.